Shown below are 24 T cell receptor beta chains from a single sample sequenced in a study of CD8+ T cells in alopecia areata. The authors extracted RNA and reverse transcribed it into cDNA as the sequencing template. Profiling relied on immunoSEQ multiplex PCR, and the TCRdb table lists in-frame clones only, not all of them. In the table there are 110,000 or so clones, less than 80% of which are singletons. Material for sequencing was CD4+ T cells sorted from blood. The receptors stem from a human donor in good health.

The chain uses TRBV4-1 and TRBJ2-2; the D gene could be TRBD1 or TRBD2 (6 bases each). Germline CDR1 and CDR2: MGHRA and YSYEKL. The CDR3 is 15 residues long. V lost 5 bases, J lost 0 bases, and 10 bases lay in between. The CDR3 DNA is TGCGCCAGCAGCGCGGGACACTCGAACACCGGGGAGCTGTTTTTT. Encoded protein: CASSAGHSNTGELFF.

The rearrangement links TRBV15 to TRBJ1-2; D unclear. The CDR3 length is 14 residues. CDR1 and CDR2 from the germline V gene are LNHNV and YYDKDF (reference sequence). Trimming shortened V by 0 bases and J by 6 bases, and 11 bases separated the two germline ends. The CDR3 loop reads CATSRDRIEDGYTF. CDR3 bases: TGTGCCACCAGCAGAGATAGGATCGAGGATGGCTACACCTTC.

The CDR3: CAWSPRGPWEQYF. CDR3 nucleotide sequence: TGTGCCTGGAGTCCGCGGGGGCCGTGGGAGCAGTACTTC. The chain couples TRBV30 to TRBJ2-7, with TRBD2 as a possible D gene (7 bases). The CDR3 runs to 13 residues. V dropped 2 bases and J dropped 7 bases, with 15 bases sitting between them. The V gene's germline CDR1 is GTSNPN and CDR2 SVGIG (reference sequence). Full variable domain (outside the CDR3, taken from reference TRBV30 and TRBJ2-7): SQTIHQWPATLVQPVGSPLSLECTVEGTSNPNLYWYRQAAGRGLQLLFYSVGIGQISSEVPQNLSASRPQDRQFILSSKKLLLSDSGFYLCAWSPRGPWEQYFGPGTRLTVT.

The chain recombines TRBV9 with TRBJ2-7; a possible D gene is TRBD2 (6 bases). Germline CDR1 reads SGDLS; CDR2 reads YYNGEE. CDR3 length equals 16 residues. V dropped 3 bases and J dropped 0 bases, with 16 bases sitting between them. The CDR3 DNA follows: TGTGCCAGCAGCGACAAGGTGGGGGGATCCTCCTACGAGCAGTACTTC. The encoded protein is CASSDKVGGSSYEQYF.

J is TRBJ1-4 and V is TRBV25-1; 7 bases match TRBD1. Per germline, CDR1 MGHDK and CDR2 SYGVNS. The V gene end was trimmed by 1 base and the J gene end by 5 bases; junction bases not matched to a gene: 13. This CDR3 region has 18 residues. The DNA of the CDR3 is TGTGCCAGCAGTGAATCCCCCCGACAGGGTGAGAGAAATGAAAAACTGTTTTTT. Translated, it gives CASSESPRQGERNEKLFF.

The chain has TRBV27 and TRBJ1-5; 9 positions agree with TRBD1. Germline V gene sequence: CDR1 MNHEY, CDR2 SMNVEV (reference sequence). The CDR3 is 16 amino acids. V lost 3 bases, J lost 2 bases, and 5 bases stayed unmatched. The CDR3 sequence: CASSLDRGVGNQPQHF. DNA for the CDR3: TGTGCCAGCAGTTTGGACAGGGGCGTGGGCAATCAGCCCCAGCATTTT.

The V call is TRBV20-1, the J call TRBJ1-1, with D perhaps matching TRBD1 (5 bases). V lost 5 bases and J lost 3, with 7 bases in between. CDR1 and CDR2 (germline): DFQATT, SNEGSKA (reference sequence). The CDR3 sequence is 11 residues long. DNA of the CDR3: TGCAGTGCTGCAGGGCACACTGAAGCTTTCTTT. Translated, it gives CSAAGHTEAFF.

This clone was detected only a few times. The chain joins TRBV29-1 to TRBJ2-5, with D perhaps matching TRBD1 (5 bases). CDR1 is SQVTM, CDR2 ANQGSEA, per germline. The CDR3 is made up of 13 amino acids. V dropped 4 bases and J dropped 2 bases, with 11 bases sitting between them. This chain's CDR3 is CSVVGQGQETQYF. CDR3 coding DNA: TGCAGCGTTGTTGGGCAGGGTCAAGAGACCCAGTACTTC.

The chain is built from TRBV14 and TRBJ2-3; no clear D gene. Germline CDR1 reads SGHDN; CDR2 reads FVKESK. V was cut by 1 base and J by 1 base, with 12 bases left in between. This CDR3 is built from 16 residues. The CDR3 spells CASSQGLQLRTDTQYF. CDR3 in DNA: TGTGCCAGCAGCCAAGGACTCCAGCTTCGCACAGATACGCAGTATTTT.

This clone was picked up one time. The rearrangement joins TRBV29-1 to TRBJ2-1; no clear D gene. Germline CDR1 reads SQVTM; CDR2 reads ANQGSEA. Trimming took 4 bases from V and 0 from J, leaving 7 bases between them. The CDR3 has 13 residues. The CDR3 loop is CSVVQYSYNEQFF. CDR3 coding DNA: TGCAGCGTTGTACAGTACTCCTACAATGAGCAGTTCTTC.

The chain links TRBV5-1 to TRBJ2-3; the D is unclear. Germline CDR1 is SGHRS and CDR2 is YFSETQ. CDR3 length: 13 residues. V gave up 0 bases and J gave up 1 base, with 3 bases separating them. CDR3 in DNA: TGCGCCAGCAGCTTGGCGGGCACAGATACGCAGTATTTT. Translation gives CASSLAGTDTQYF.

V gene TRBV6-5 combines with J gene TRBJ2-5; TRBD2 matches 7 bases. J was trimmed by 5 bases and V by 2 bases; bases with no gene match: 5. From germline, CDR1 is MNHEY and CDR2 SVGAGI. The CDR3 loop spans 14 amino acids. In DNA, the CDR3 is TGTGCCAGCAGTTACACGGACGGGAGGGAGACCCAGTACTTC. It codes for CASSYTDGRETQYF.

By sample fraction, this clone is medium-sized (0.01 to 0.1%). The chain combines TRBV2 with TRBJ2-5, with D possibly matching TRBD2 (5 bases). V lost 5 bases and J 7 bases, leaving 17 bases between the germline ends. This CDR3 spans 14 amino acids. Germline assignment: CDR1 SNHLY and CDR2 FYNNEI. This CDR3 is CASSPETRSGTQYF. For the CDR3, the DNA is TGTGCCAGCAGTCCAGAAACTAGATCTGGGACCCAGTACTTC.

There are a few counts of this clone. The chain employs TRBV7-9 and TRBJ1-1, with D possibly matching TRBD1 (6 bases). Deletions cut 5 bases from V and 5 bases from J, with 18 bases between. CDR1 is SEHNR and CDR2 is FQNEAQ in the germline V gene (reference sequence). The length of the CDR3 is 15 residues. The CDR3 DNA is TGTGCCAGCAGCCCAGGAGCCAGGGGCACAACTGAAGCTTTCTTT. Translation: CASSPGARGTTEAFF.

The rearrangement joins TRBV29-1 to TRBJ2-5; TRBD2 matches at 13 bases. V dropped 7 bases and J dropped 13; count of bases not matched to a gene: 12. This CDR3 spans 13 amino acids. Germline CDR1 is SQVTM and CDR2 is ANQGSEA. Here the CDR3 DNA reads TGCAGCGGACGACTAGCGGGGGGCTCCCCGCCGTACTTC. This gives the protein CSGRLAGGSPPYF.

V is TRBV11-1 and J is TRBJ2-7, with D unclear. CDR1 and CDR2 from the germline V gene are SGHAT and FQDESV (reference sequence). With 2 bases removed from V and 3 bases from J, the gap between germline ends came to 5 bases. This CDR3 has 12 residues. CDR3 sequence reads: CASSLKGYEQYF. CDR3 nucleotide sequence: TGTGCCAGCAGCTTAAAGGGCTACGAGCAGTACTTC. Looking up the rest from reference TRBV11-1 and TRBJ2-7 gives the full variable domain: EAEVAQSPRYKITEKSQAVAFWCDPISGHATLYWYRQILGQGPELLVQFQDESVVDDSQLPKDRFSAERLKGVDSTLKIQPAELGDSAMYLCASSLKGYEQYFGPGTRLTVT.

The chain uses TRBV11-2 and TRBJ2-1, with no clear D. Germline CDR1 and CDR2: SGHAT and FQNNGV. This CDR3 has 17 amino acids. Trimming pared 7 bases from V and 4 bases from J, leaving 23 bases between. The CDR3 spells CASTRKRKGPPYNEQFF. CDR3 DNA: TGTGCCAGCACCCGAAAACGAAAAGGGCCGCCTTACAATGAGCAGTTCTTC.

V gene TRBV30 combines with J gene TRBJ1-5, with 7 nucleotides matching TRBD1. The V and J ends lost 5 bases and 3 bases, in that order; junction bases with no gene match: 4. Germline CDR1 and CDR2: GTSNPN and SVGIG (reference sequence). The CDR3 covers 13 residues. The CDR3 spells CAWGGQLNQPQHF. In DNA, the CDR3 is TGTGCCTGGGGGGGACAGCTCAATCAGCCCCAGCATTTT.

The chain is built from TRBV5-1 and TRBJ1-1, with D hard to call. Germline CDR1 reads SGHRS; CDR2 reads YFSETQ. The CDR3 totals 14 residues. With 2 bases removed from V and 0 bases from J, the gap between germline ends came to 8 bases. The CDR3 region is CASSFGPMNTEAFF. In DNA form, the CDR3 reads TGCGCCAGCAGCTTCGGACCAATGAACACTGAAGCTTTCTTT. Full variable domain (remainder filled in from reference TRBV5-1 and TRBJ1-1): KAGVTQTPRYLIKTRGQQVTLSCSPISGHRSVSWYQQTPGQGLQFLFEYFSETQRNKGNFPGRFSGRQFSNSRSEMNVSTLELGDSALYLCASSFGPMNTEAFFGQGTRLTVV.

This clone turned up a few times. The rearrangement links TRBV25-1 to TRBJ1-6; the D gene is possibly TRBD1 (6 bases). Germline values: CDR1 MGHDK, CDR2 SYGVNS. The V gene lost 7 bases and the J gene lost 9 bases, with 16 bases spanning the gap. This CDR3 is 14 amino acids long. The CDR3 nucleotides are TGTGCCAGCAATCTACAGGGATCGGCTTCACCCCTCCACTTT. It is translated as CASNLQGSASPLHF.

The chain couples TRBV30 to TRBJ1-5; possible D gene TRBD1, 6 bases. The CDR3 runs to 12 residues. Looked up from germline, CDR1 is GTSNPN and CDR2 is SVGIG (reference sequence). The V gene lost 5 bases and the J gene lost 10 bases, with 15 bases spanning the gap. The CDR3 loop is CAWDRGQPPQHF. The CDR3 DNA is TGTGCCTGGGACCGAGGACAGCCTCCCCAGCATTTT.

This clone was detected a few times. The rearrangement links TRBV30 to TRBJ1-1; D unclear. V was trimmed by 2 bases and J by 7 bases, leaving 14 bases between them. The CDR3 extends over 13 amino acids. Germline lookup yields CDR1 GTSNPN and CDR2 SVGIG (reference sequence). CDR3 sequence reads: CAWSPTGKGEAFF. The CDR3 nucleotides read TGTGCCTGGAGTCCGACGGGGAAGGGTGAAGCTTTCTTT.

This clone was counted between two and nine times. This chain joins TRBV28 and TRBJ1-1; TRBD1 agrees at 7 bases. This CDR3 region has 14 residues. Germline V gives CDR1 MDHEN, CDR2 SYDVKM. J gave up 4 bases and V 6 bases, and 8 bases lay outside the gene matches. The DNA of the CDR3 is TGTGCCAGCAGAACGACTCCAGGGGGCACTGAAGCTTTCTTT. This gives the protein CASRTTPGGTEAFF. The variable domain in full, with the rest retrieved from reference TRBV28 and TRBJ1-1, is DVKVTQSSRYLVKRTGEKVFLECVQDMDHENMFWYRQDPGLGLRLIYFSYDVKMKEKGDIPEGYSVSREKKERFSLILESASTNQTSMYLCASRTTPGGTEAFFGQGTRLTVV.

This chain uses TRBV30 with TRBJ2-3; TRBD2 agrees at 11 bases. Germline CDR1 reads GTSNPN; CDR2 reads SVGIG (reference sequence). The junction had 11 bases not matched to a gene; V was cut back by 3 bases and J by 6 bases. This CDR3 contains 16 residues. The CDR3 DNA is TGTGCCTGGAGCCGAGCGTTAGCGGGGGGGCCCGATACGCAGTATTTT. It translates to CAWSRALAGGPDTQYF.